This is a list of T cell receptor beta chains from one sample in a study of T cell repertoires in cytomegalovirus infection. Their specific antigens are unknown. TCRdb re-called the reads with MiXCR, one entry per CDR3 protein. The table has fewer than 950,000 distinct CDR3 sequences, 30% to 35% seen once. The sequencing used cultured CD8+ T cells from PBMCs, collected from culture after CMV antigen stimulation. The receptors were gathered from a human donor in good health (CMV status not recorded). Some clones in this sample may be carry-over from other donors' samples. Both conserved end residues are part of each CDR3. Each record gives: D gene, clone size, J gene, V gene, CDR3 protein, CDR3 DNA. D genes are given only for firm matches. A clone size is listed for some rows: how often the clone was seen (once, few, many), or a class if it is expanded.

D: NA; size: NA; J: TRBJ1-4; V: TRBV6-1; CDR3: CASSPTAPPGEKLFF; DNA: TGTGCCAGCAGCCCCACCGCCCCGCCGGGCGAAAAACTGTTTTTT
D: NA; size: NA; J: TRBJ2-7; V: TRBV5-1; CDR3: CASRLNRGGVYEQYF; DNA: TGCGCCAGCAGACTAAATCGTGGGGGAGTCTACGAGCAGTACTTC
D: TRBD1; size: few; J: TRBJ2-3; V: TRBV7-2; CDR3: CASSRREQGITDTQYF; DNA: TGTGCCAGCAGTCGCCGGGAACAGGGGATCACAGATACGCAGTATTTT
D: NA; size: few; J: TRBJ2-3; V: TRBV6-2/TRBV6-3; CDR3: CASSWDLRYTDTQYF; DNA: TGTGCCAGCAGTTGGGACTTAAGGTACACAGATACGCAGTATTTT
D: NA; size: few; J: TRBJ2-4; V: TRBV19; CDR3: CASSHRGKNIQYF; DNA: TGTGCCAGTAGTCATCGGGGGAAAAACATTCAGTACTTC
D: TRBD1; size: few; J: TRBJ2-2; V: TRBV7-6; CDR3: CASSHLQGADTGELFF; DNA: TGTGCCAGCAGTCACCTCCAGGGGGCTGACACCGGGGAGCTGTTTTTT
D: NA; size: few; J: TRBJ2-5; V: TRBV7-9; CDR3: CASSFGISIQETQYF; DNA: TGTGCCAGCAGCTTCGGGATTTCAATTCAAGAGACCCAGTACTTC
D: TRBD1; size: NA; J: TRBJ1-5; V: TRBV7-9; CDR3: CASRAGTGNQPQHF; DNA: TGTGCCAGCAGGGCCGGGACAGGGAACCAGCCCCAGCATTTT
D: TRBD1; size: few; J: TRBJ2-7; V: TRBV7-8; CDR3: CASSFNPTGIEQYF; DNA: TGTGCCAGCAGCTTTAACCCGACAGGGATCGAGCAGTACTTC
D: TRBD1; size: NA; J: TRBJ1-1; V: TRBV6-1; CDR3: CASSEQQGAYTEAFF; DNA: TGTGCCAGCAGCGAACAACAGGGGGCCTACACTGAAGCTTTCTTT
D: NA; size: few; J: TRBJ2-1; V: TRBV27; CDR3: CASSFMSGLSYNEQFF; DNA: TGTGCCAGCAGTTTCATGTCGGGATTATCCTACAATGAGCAGTTCTTC
D: NA; size: NA; J: TRBJ2-7; V: TRBV4-1; CDR3: CASSQDPRSSYEQYF; DNA: TGCGCCAGCAGCCAAGATCCGAGGAGCTCCTACGAGCAGTACTTC
D: NA; size: many; J: TRBJ2-5; V: TRBV7-6; CDR3: CASSLRGSIGETQYF; DNA: TGTGCCAGCAGCTTGCGGGGTTCTATTGGGGAGACCCAGTACTTC
D: TRBD1; size: NA; J: TRBJ2-7; V: TRBV6-1; CDR3: CASSEASQGAEQYF; DNA: TGTGCCAGCAGTGAAGCGTCACAGGGGGCCGAGCAGTACTTC
D: NA; size: few; J: TRBJ1-4; V: TRBV19; CDR3: CASSIPRDISATNEKLFF; DNA: TGTGCCAGTAGTATACCACGGGACATATCCGCAACTAATGAAAAACTGTTTTTT
D: NA; size: many; J: TRBJ2-6; V: TRBV7-6; CDR3: CASSLLGGGSSGANVLTF; DNA: TGTGCCAGCAGCCTCTTAGGGGGGGGAAGCTCTGGGGCCAACGTCCTGACTTTC
D: TRBD1; size: NA; J: TRBJ1-1; V: TRBV19; CDR3: CASSKGALAFF; DNA: TGTGCCAGTAGTAAGGGGGCTTTGGCTTTCTTT
D: NA; size: few; J: TRBJ1-2; V: TRBV7-9; CDR3: CASSLGGSGGYTF; DNA: TGTGCCAGCAGCTTAGGAGGGTCGGGTGGCTACACCTTC
D: NA; size: NA; J: TRBJ1-1; V: TRBV6-1; CDR3: CASSEFRVTNTEAFF; DNA: TGTGCCAGCAGTGAATTTCGGGTCACGAACACTGAAGCTTTCTTT
D: TRBD1; size: many; J: TRBJ2-5; V: TRBV7-6; CDR3: CASSTTGQGQETQYF; DNA: TGTGCCAGCAGCACAACGGGACAGGGGCAAGAGACCCAGTACTTC
D: NA; size: few; J: TRBJ2-2; V: TRBV7-9; CDR3: CASIGPMEKNTGELFF; DNA: TGTGCCAGCATCGGCCCCATGGAGAAAAACACCGGGGAGCTGTTTTTT
D: TRBD1; size: NA; J: TRBJ1-1; V: TRBV9; CDR3: CASSTGTGVGAFF; DNA: TGTGCCAGCAGTACCGGGACAGGAGTAGGTGCTTTCTTT
D: NA; size: NA; J: TRBJ2-1; V: TRBV15; CDR3: CATWDPFSYNEQFF; DNA: TGTGCCACTTGGGATCCCTTCTCCTACAATGAGCAGTTCTTC
D: NA; size: NA; J: TRBJ2-5; V: TRBV28; CDR3: CASSRTLQETQYF; DNA: TGTGCCAGCAGTAGGACACTTCAAGAGACCCAGTACTTC
D: NA; size: NA; J: TRBJ2-1; V: TRBV9; CDR3: CASSPPGVGQFF; DNA: TGTGCCAGCAGCCCCCCCGGGGTTGGGCAGTTCTTC
D: NA; size: NA; J: TRBJ1-2; V: TRBV7-6; CDR3: CASSLAGARSPNYGYTF; DNA: TGTGCCAGCAGCTTAGCCGGGGCCCGGAGCCCTAACTATGGCTACACCTTC
D: NA; size: NA; J: TRBJ1-4; V: TRBV25-1; CDR3: CASSTRQATNEKLFF; DNA: TGTGCCAGCAGTACGAGACAAGCAACTAATGAAAAACTGTTTTTT
D: NA; size: NA; J: TRBJ2-2; V: TRBV6-2/TRBV6-3; CDR3: CASSHLGAGELFF; DNA: TGTGCCAGCAGTCACCTCGGGGCCGGGGAGCTGTTTTTT
D: NA; size: NA; J: TRBJ2-1; V: TRBV12-5; CDR3: CASGGGGIGNEQFF; DNA: TGTGCTAGTGGCGGGGGCGGGATCGGCAATGAGCAGTTCTTC
D: NA; size: NA; J: TRBJ1-1; V: TRBV19; CDR3: CASSIVRTMNTEAFF; DNA: TGTGCCAGTAGTATAGTTCGGACAATGAACACTGAAGCTTTCTTT
D: NA; size: NA; J: TRBJ2-1; V: TRBV6-2/TRBV6-3; CDR3: CASSEGYWVDEQFF; DNA: TGTGCCAGCAGCGAGGGCTACTGGGTTGATGAGCAGTTCTTC
D: NA; size: NA; J: TRBJ1-2; V: TRBV27; CDR3: CASSLQGGGGYTF; DNA: TGTGCCAGCAGTTTACAAGGAGGAGGAGGCTACACCTTC
D: TRBD1; size: NA; J: TRBJ2-7; V: TRBV9; CDR3: CASSAGTALSYEQYF; DNA: TGTGCCAGCAGCGCCGGGACAGCCCTCTCCTACGAGCAGTACTTC
D: NA; size: few; J: TRBJ2-7; V: TRBV10-3; CDR3: CAISESKRQFTYEQYF; DNA: TGTGCCATCAGTGAGTCGAAGCGCCAATTCACCTACGAGCAGTACTTC
D: NA; size: few; J: TRBJ2-7; V: TRBV27; CDR3: CASRGKGIPSYEQYF; DNA: TGTGCCAGCAGAGGGAAGGGAATCCCCTCCTACGAGCAGTACTTC
D: NA; size: few; J: TRBJ2-5; V: TRBV7-3; CDR3: CASSSDADGLMETQYF; DNA: TGTGCCAGCAGCTCGGATGCGGACGGCCTGATGGAGACCCAGTACTTC
D: NA; size: NA; J: TRBJ1-1; V: TRBV7-4; CDR3: CASSRSGEAFF; DNA: TGTGCCAGCAGCCGGAGCGGGGAAGCTTTCTTT
D: NA; size: many; J: TRBJ1-3; V: TRBV7-2; CDR3: CASSLVIPGNTIYF; DNA: TGTGCCAGCAGCTTAGTAATTCCCGGAAACACCATATATTTT
D: NA; size: NA; J: TRBJ2-3; V: TRBV27; CDR3: CASTRRLNTDTQYF; DNA: TGTGCCAGCACCAGGAGGCTTAACACAGATACGCAGTATTTT
D: NA; size: few; J: TRBJ1-2; V: TRBV27; CDR3: CASSLGARGYGYTF; DNA: TGTGCCAGCAGTTTGGGGGCTCGCGGCTATGGCTACACCTTC
D: TRBD2; size: few; J: TRBJ2-3; V: TRBV7-6; CDR3: CASSFSGESTDTQYF; DNA: TGTGCCAGCAGCTTTAGCGGGGAGAGCACAGATACGCAGTATTTT
D: NA; size: few; J: TRBJ2-3; V: TRBV9; CDR3: CASSAPWEGLKDTQYF; DNA: TGTGCCAGCAGCGCCCCGTGGGAAGGCCTTAAGGATACGCAGTATTTT
D: TRBD1; size: many; J: TRBJ1-2; V: TRBV7-2; CDR3: CASSLQGAHYGYTF; DNA: TGTGCCAGCAGCTTACAGGGGGCCCACTATGGCTACACCTTC
D: NA; size: many; J: TRBJ2-2; V: TRBV25-1; CDR3: CASSEYVRQGPSQELFF; DNA: TGTGCCAGCAGTGAATATGTACGGCAGGGACCCTCTCAGGAGCTGTTTTTT
D: NA; size: many; J: TRBJ2-3; V: TRBV7-9; CDR3: CASSIRGVNTQYF; DNA: TGTGCCAGCAGCATCCGCGGGGTCAATACGCAGTATTTT
D: NA; size: NA; J: TRBJ2-6; V: TRBV2; CDR3: CASPRVGSGANVLTF; DNA: TGTGCCAGCCCCAGGGTCGGCTCTGGGGCCAACGTCCTGACTTTC
D: NA; size: NA; J: TRBJ2-3; V: TRBV12-3/TRBV12-4; CDR3: CASSPPLSDGASTDTQYF; DNA: TGTGCCAGCAGTCCCCCCCTTAGTGACGGAGCTAGCACAGATACGCAGTATTTT
D: NA; size: few; J: TRBJ2-1; V: TRBV24-1; CDR3: CATSDLGAEQFF; DNA: TGTGCCACCAGTGATCTCGGTGCTGAGCAGTTCTTC